This TCR beta chain originates from a study of cytomegalovirus exposure and HLA in healthy donors. Every donor was a healthy person donating bone marrow. In the PCR, 60 Vbeta and 13 Jbeta primers were used. Using immunoSEQ multiplex PCR, the repertoire was profiled, and TCRdb retains in-frame clones only, with some absent. The profile shows about 50,000 clones, more than 65% of them singletons. Details on this clone: The antigen remains unidentified.

Germline assignment: CDR1 SNHLY and CDR2 FYNNEI. The CDR3 is 14 amino acids. Trimming at V came to 10 bases and at J to 7 bases, leaving 8 bases not matched to a gene. Study conclusions and caveats: Several of the most significant clusters appeared, in a later analysis, to be linked to common viral pathogens. In an earlier analysis, in 540 or so donors, most V segments appeared productive either ~87% or ~30% of the time.

This receptor was identified in a woman in her forties or fifties in good health and CMV-seronegative. Input material: PBMCs. The J gene is TRBJ1-4, the V gene TRBV2, with 11 positions matching TRBD1. DNA of the CDR3: TGTGCCAACTCTGGACAGGGGGCGGGTGAAAAACTGTTTTTT. It is translated as CANSGQGAGEKLFF.